This passage covers 2 T cell receptor beta chains from one sample sequenced in a study of cytomegalovirus exposure and HLA in healthy donors. Primers for the PCR totalled 60 Vbeta and 13 Jbeta. Sequencing used immunoSEQ multiplex PCR; TCRdb keeps in-frame clones, though not all of them. The repertoire holds 85,000 to 130,000 clones, with around 10% as singletons. Sample: PBMCs. These receptors originate from a man between 35 and 55 years old in good health and CMV-seropositive.

V gene TRBV30 combines with J gene TRBJ1-2; no reliable D call. This CDR3 is 13 amino acids long. The germline V gene has CDR1 GTSNPN and CDR2 SVGIG (reference sequence). The V gene lost 0 bases and the J gene lost 3 bases, with 8 bases spanning the gap. DNA of the CDR3: TGTGCCTGGAGTGTGAAGGGAGACTATGGCTACACCTTC. This translates into CAWSVKGDYGYTF.

About this clone itself: One end of the junction varies from germline; a read error may be responsible. The genes are TRBV6-5 and TRBJ2-7; the D is unclear. Germline V gene sequence: CDR1 MNHEY, CDR2 SVGAGI. The CDR3 is 11 amino acids. The CDR3 loop is CARSSNYEQYF. CDR3 nucleotide sequence: TGTGCCAGAAGTTCAAACTACGAGCAGTACTTC.